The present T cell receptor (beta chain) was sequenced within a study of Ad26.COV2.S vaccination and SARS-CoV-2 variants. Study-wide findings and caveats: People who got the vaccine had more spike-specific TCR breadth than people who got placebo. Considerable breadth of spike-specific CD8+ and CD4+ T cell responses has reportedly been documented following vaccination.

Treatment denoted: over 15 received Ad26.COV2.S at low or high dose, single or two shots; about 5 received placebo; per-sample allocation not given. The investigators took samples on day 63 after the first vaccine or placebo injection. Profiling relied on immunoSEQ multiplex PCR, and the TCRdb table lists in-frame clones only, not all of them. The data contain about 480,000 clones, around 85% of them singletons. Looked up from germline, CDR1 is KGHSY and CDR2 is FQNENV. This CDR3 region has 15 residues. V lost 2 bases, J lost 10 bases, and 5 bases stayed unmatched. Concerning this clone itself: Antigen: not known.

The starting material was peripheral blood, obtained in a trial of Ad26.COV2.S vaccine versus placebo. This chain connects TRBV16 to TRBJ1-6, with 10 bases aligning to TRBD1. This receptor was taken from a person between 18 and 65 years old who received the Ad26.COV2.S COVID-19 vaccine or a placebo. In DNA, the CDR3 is TGTGCCAGCAGCCAAAGGGGGACAGGGGAGTCACCCCTCCACTTT. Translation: CASSQRGTGESPLHF.